The sequence of this T cell receptor (beta chain) was determined in a study of shared clonotypes between healthy human individuals. A deep-level run was used for the assay. Using immunoSEQ multiplex PCR, the repertoire was profiled, and TCRdb retains in-frame clones only, with some absent. The top ten hold about 1.1% of the sample, which has millions of clones, roughly 95% seen once. CDR3 length: 18 residues. Study observations and caveats: The small donor group covered limited genetic and exposure diversity. Sample collection involved blood only; tissue repertoires are likely different.

Naive CD8 isolation took CD45RO-negative cells positively selected for CCR7 and excluded terminally differentiated effector memory CD45RA+ cells. Worth noting for this clone: The target antigen is unknown.

V is TRBV21-1 and J is TRBJ2-3; the DNA was not compared with TRBD1, the D call given in the table. TRBV21-1 is designated a pseudogene. Sequenced material: naive CD8+ T cells sorted from blood. This sequence was found in a man between 18 and 29 years old in good health. The CDR3 spells CASSLNGVHRVGTDTQYF. In DNA form, the CDR3 reads TGTGCCAGCAGCCTCAATGGGGTCCACAGGGTGGGGACAGATACGCAGTATTTT.